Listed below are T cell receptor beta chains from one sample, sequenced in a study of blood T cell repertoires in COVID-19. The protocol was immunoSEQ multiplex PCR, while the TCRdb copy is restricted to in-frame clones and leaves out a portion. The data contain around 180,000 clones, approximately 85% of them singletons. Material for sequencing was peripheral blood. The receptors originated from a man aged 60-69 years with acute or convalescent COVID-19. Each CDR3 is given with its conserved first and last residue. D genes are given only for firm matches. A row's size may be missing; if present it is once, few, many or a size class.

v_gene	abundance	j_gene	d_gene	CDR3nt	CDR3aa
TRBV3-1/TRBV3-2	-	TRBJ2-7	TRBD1	TGTGCCAGCAGCCAGAGGGGACAGATCTCCTACGAGCAGTACTTC	CASSQRGQISYEQYF
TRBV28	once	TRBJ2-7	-	TGTGCCAGCAGCTTAGTTACCTACGAGCAGTACTTC	CASSLVTYEQYF
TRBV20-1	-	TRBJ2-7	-	TGCAGTGCTACACCACTACGGGAGCAGTACTTC	CSATPLREQYF
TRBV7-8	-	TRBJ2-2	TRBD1	TGTGCCAGCAGCCCAACCCAGGGGGTGAGCACCGGGGAGCTGTTTTTT	CASSPTQGVSTGELFF
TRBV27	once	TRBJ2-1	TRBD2	TGTGCCAGCAGTTTAAGGAGCGGGAGGGCCAGGAATGAGCAGTTCTTC	CASSLRSGRARNEQFF
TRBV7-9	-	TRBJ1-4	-	TGTGCCAGCAGCTTTAGCGGGGGACCCTATGAAAAACTGTTTTTT	CASSFSGGPYEKLFF
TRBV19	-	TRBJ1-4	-	TGTGCCGTCGGTGGGGCAAATGAAAAACTGTTTTTT	CAVGGANEKLFF
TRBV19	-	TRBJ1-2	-	TGTGCCAGTACTACGGGTAACTATGGCTACACCTTC	CASTTGNYGYTF
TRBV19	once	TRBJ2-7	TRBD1	TGTGCCAGTAGTAATACCGGGACAGTCTTATCAGAGCAGTACTTC	CASSNTGTVLSEQYF
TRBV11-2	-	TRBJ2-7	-	TGTGCCAGCAGCTTAGCCCCAGAGGGGGCCTACGAGCAGTACTTC	CASSLAPEGAYEQYF
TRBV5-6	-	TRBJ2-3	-	TGTGCCAGCAGTCGCGGACTCCCGAGCGGGCAGTATTTT	CASSRGLPSGQYF
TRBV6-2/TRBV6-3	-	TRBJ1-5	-	TGTGCCAGCAGTTCCACCCGGACACAGAATCAGCCCCAGCATTTT	CASSSTRTQNQPQHF
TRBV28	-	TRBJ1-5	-	TGTGCCAGCAGTGGAAGGGGAGGTAGCAATCAGCCCCAGCATTTT	CASSGRGGSNQPQHF
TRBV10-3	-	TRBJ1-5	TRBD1	TGTGCCATCAGTGGGGGACAGGTCAGCAATCAGCCCCAGCATTTT	CAISGGQVSNQPQHF
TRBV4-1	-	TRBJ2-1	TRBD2	TGCGCCAGCAGCCGGGGACTAGCGGGAGGCCTTTCCTACAATGAGCAGTTCTTC	CASSRGLAGGLSYNEQFF
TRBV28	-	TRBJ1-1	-	TGTGCCAGCAGTCCACCCGGACAAAAGAACACTGAAGCTTTCTTT	CASSPPGQKNTEAFF
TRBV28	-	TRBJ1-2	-	TGTGCCAGCAGTTTCGCTCAGGTGTCCTCCAACTATGGCTACACCTTC	CASSFAQVSSNYGYTF
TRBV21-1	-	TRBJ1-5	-	TGTGCCAGCAGCCTCAATCGAGTCAATCAGCCCCAGCATTTT	CASSLNRVNQPQHF
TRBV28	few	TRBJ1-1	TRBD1	TGTGCCAGCAGTTTATTAGGGGGCGGGGACATGAACACTGAAGCTTTCTTT	CASSLLGGGDMNTEAFF
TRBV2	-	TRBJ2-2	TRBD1	TGTGCCAGCAAAGAGACAGGGAAGAGTGCCGGGGAGCTGTTTTTT	CASKETGKSAGELFF
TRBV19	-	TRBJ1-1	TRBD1	TGTGCCAGTAGTATTGGGACAGGGAACACTGAAGCTTTCTTT	CASSIGTGNTEAFF
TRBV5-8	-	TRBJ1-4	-	TGTGCCAGCAGCTTGGAGGCAGGCCGCGGGGGGAAACTGTTTTTT	CASSLEAGRGGKLFF
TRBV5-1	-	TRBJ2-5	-	TGCGCCAGCACACAGGGCCAAACGGGAGAGACCCAGTACTTC	CASTQGQTGETQYF
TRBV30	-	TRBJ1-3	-	TGTGCCTGGAACCTCGACAGGGGAAACACCATATATTTT	CAWNLDRGNTIYF
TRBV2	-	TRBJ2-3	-	TGTGCCACCCTACAGGGACCTCACACAGATACGCAGTATTTT	CATLQGPHTDTQYF
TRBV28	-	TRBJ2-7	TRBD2	TGTGCCAGCAGTTTGGGGTCCCCCGGGACTAGCTCCTACGAGCAGTACTTC	CASSLGSPGTSSYEQYF
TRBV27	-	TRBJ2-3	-	TGTGCCAGCAGTTTAGGGGGCAAGGGATTTACTAGCACAGATACGCAGTATTTT	CASSLGGKGFTSTDTQYF
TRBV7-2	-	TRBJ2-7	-	TGTGCCAGCACTCCCCAAATAGCGTTTAGCTCCTACGAGCAGTACTTC	CASTPQIAFSSYEQYF
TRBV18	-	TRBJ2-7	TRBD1	TGTGCCAGCTCACCTGGACAGGCTTTCGAGCAGTACTTC	CASSPGQAFEQYF
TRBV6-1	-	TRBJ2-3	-	TGTGCCAGCAGTGAAGAAGGGGCCAGGGTGGGCACAGATACGCAGTATTTT	CASSEEGARVGTDTQYF
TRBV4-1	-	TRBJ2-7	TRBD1	TGCGCCAGCAGCCGAAGCCCCTTAACAGGGGCGCAGAGATACGAGCAGTACTTC	CASSRSPLTGAQRYEQYF
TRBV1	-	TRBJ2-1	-	TGCACCAGCAGCCAAAGACCGGGACTAAAGTTCTTC	CTSSQRPGLKFF
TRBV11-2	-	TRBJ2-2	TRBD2	TGTGCCAGCAGTCGTGGGAGCGGGAGAACCACCGGGGAGCTGTTTTTT	CASSRGSGRTTGELFF
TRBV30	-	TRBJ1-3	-	TGTGCCTGGAGGCGCGGACAGCAGGCTGGAAACACCATATATTTT	CAWRRGQQAGNTIYF
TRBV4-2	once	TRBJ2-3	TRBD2	TGTGCCAGCAGCCAAGTTGTGGGCGGGAGGTCTAGCACAGATACGCAGTATTTT	CASSQVVGGRSSTDTQYF
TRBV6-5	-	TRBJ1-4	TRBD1	TGTGCCAGCAGCTCTGACAGGGGACCCAGTGTTTTT	CASSSDRGPSVF
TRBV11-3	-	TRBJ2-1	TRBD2	TGTGCCAGCAGCCCGAGCGGGAGCTCCTACAATGAGCAGTTCTTC	CASSPSGSSYNEQFF
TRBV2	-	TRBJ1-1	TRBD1	TGTGCCAGCAGGGAGGGGGCGAGTACTGAAGCTTTCTTT	CASREGASTEAFF
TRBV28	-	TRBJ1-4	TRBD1	TGTGCCAGTTCGGGACAGGCTGAAAAACTGTTTTTT	CASSGQAEKLFF
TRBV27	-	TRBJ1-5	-	TGTGCCAGCAGTTTTGGGACTTCAAATCAGCCCCAGCATTTT	CASSFGTSNQPQHF
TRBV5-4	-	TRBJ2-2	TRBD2	TGTGCCAGCAGCTTGGGAGGTAGCGGGAGATTGACCGGGGAGCTGTTTTTT	CASSLGGSGRLTGELFF
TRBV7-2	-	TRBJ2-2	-	TGTGCCAGCAGCATTAGACAAGACACCGGGGAGCTGTTTTTT	CASSIRQDTGELFF
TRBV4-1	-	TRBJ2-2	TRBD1	TGCGCCAGCAGCCAGCCGACAGGGGTGAACACCGGGGAGCTGTTTTTT	CASSQPTGVNTGELFF
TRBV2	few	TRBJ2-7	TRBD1	TGTGCCAGCAGCGCGCCCGGGACAGGGCGATACGAGCAGTACTTC	CASSAPGTGRYEQYF
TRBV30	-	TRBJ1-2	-	TGTGCCTGGAGTGTCGGGAGAAACTATGGCTACACCTTC	CAWSVGRNYGYTF
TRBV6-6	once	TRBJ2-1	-	TGTGCCAGCAGTGCCGCCGGGGGGCGTGGAGATAATGAGCAGTTCTTC	CASSAAGGRGDNEQFF
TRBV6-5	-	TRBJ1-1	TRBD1	TGTGCCAGCAGTTCTCAGGGGGCTGGGACTGAAGCTTTCTTT	CASSSQGAGTEAFF
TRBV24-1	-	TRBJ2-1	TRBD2	TGTGCCACCAGTGATTTAGCTAGCGGGAGCTATGAGCAGTTCTTC	CATSDLASGSYEQFF
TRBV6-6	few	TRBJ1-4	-	TGTGCCAGCAGTTACCGGGGAGGGAATGAAAAACTGTTTTTT	CASSYRGGNEKLFF
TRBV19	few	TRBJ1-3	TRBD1	TGTGCCAGTAGTACTCGGACAGGGGGAGGAAACACCATATATTTT	CASSTRTGGGNTIYF
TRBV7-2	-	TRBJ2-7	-	TGTGCCAGCAGCTTACAGGGAAGGACCTACGAGCAGTACTTC	CASSLQGRTYEQYF
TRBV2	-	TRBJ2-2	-	TGTGCCAGCAGTAGGGACAACCTGAACACCGGGGAGCTGTTTTTT	CASSRDNLNTGELFF
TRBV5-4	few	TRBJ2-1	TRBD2	TGTGCCAGCAGCTTGGTAGCGGGAGGGCGGGATGAGCAGTTCTTC	CASSLVAGGRDEQFF
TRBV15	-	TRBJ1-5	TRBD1	TGTGCCACCCGACAGGGCGGCAATCAGCCCCAGCATTTT	CATRQGGNQPQHF